A single sample gave rise to the 19 T cell receptor beta chains below, sequenced in a study of siplizumab effects on memory and regulatory T cells. Data came from immunoSEQ multiplex PCR; TCRdb stores just in-frame clones and leaves some out. The sample holds about 100,000 clones, 80% to 95% seen once. The sequencing input was CD4+ T cells sorted from blood. Receptors originate from a human donor in good health. Some clones in this sample may be carry-over from other donors' samples.

The rearrangement links TRBV7-2 to TRBJ1-5; perhaps TRBD1 as D (5 bases). Germline CDR1 and CDR2: SGHTA and FQGNSA. The CDR3 loop spans 12 amino acids. The CDR3 is CAAGDSNQPQHF. Written as DNA, the CDR3 is TGTGCAGCCGGGGACAGCAATCAGCCCCAGCATTTT.

This sequence joins TRBV4-1 and TRBJ2-7, with 7 positions matching TRBD2. This CDR3 region has 13 residues. In germline, CDR1 is MGHRA, CDR2 YSYEKL. The ends lost 2 bases at V and 5 bases at J; junction bases unmatched: 3. CDR3 bases: TGCGCCAGCAGCCAACGGAGCGGGGACGAGCAGTACTTC. Protein product: CASSQRSGDEQYF.

This sequence joins TRBV9 and TRBJ2-7; 8 positions agree with TRBD1. This CDR3 has 15 residues. CDR1 SGDLS and CDR2 YYNGEE come from the germline V gene. Trimming took 0 bases from V and 4 from J; bases not matched to a gene: 6. CDR3 protein: CASSVEAGGIYEQYF. The CDR3 DNA follows: TGTGCCAGCAGCGTAGAAGCAGGGGGCATATACGAGCAGTACTTC.

The V gene is TRBV14, the J gene TRBJ2-3; no definite D call. Trimming took off 4 bases at V and 1 base at J, with 9 bases between the two ends. Germline assignment: CDR1 SGHDN and CDR2 FVKESK. This CDR3 is built from 14 residues. The CDR3 nucleotides are TGTGCCAGCAGCCCGCGAGCAGGCACAGATACGCAGTATTTT. As protein: CASSPRAGTDTQYF.

The V call is TRBV6-5, the J call TRBJ1-1; the D is unclear. Germline loops: CDR1 MNHEY, CDR2 SVGAGI. This CDR3 comprises 13 residues. Between the trimmed V and J ends, which lost 0 bases and 5 bases, there was a span of 7 bases. The CDR3 DNA sequence: TGTGCCAGCAGTTACTCGATGGGAACTGAAGCTTTCTTT. Translation: CASSYSMGTEAFF.

The chain combines TRBV19 with TRBJ1-4; 8 positions match TRBD1. Trimming at V came to 3 bases and at J to 0 bases, leaving 3 bases not matched to a gene. CDR1 and CDR2 from the germline V gene are LNHDA and SQIVND (reference sequence). The CDR3 is made up of 16 amino acids. CDR3 amino acids: CASSIDRGPTNEKLFF. CDR3 DNA: TGTGCCAGTAGTATCGACAGGGGCCCAACTAATGAAAAACTGTTTTTT.

The rearrangement links TRBV7-2 to TRBJ2-7, with TRBD1 as a possible D gene (7 bases). CDR1 is SGHTA and CDR2 is FQGNSA in the germline V gene. The CDR3 sequence is 17 residues long. Between the trimmed V and J ends, which lost 1 base and 1 base, there was a span of 17 bases. The CDR3 DNA reads TGTGCCAGCAGCTTAGTAGGGGGGAGGACAGGTTCCTACGAGCAGTACTTC. This sequence encodes CASSLVGGRTGSYEQYF.

The chain links TRBV5-4 to TRBJ2-3; 8 bases fit TRBD2. Germline assignment: CDR1 SGHNT and CDR2 YYREEE (reference sequence). V was pared by 3 bases and J by 4 bases, with 7 bases of the junction left unmatched. The CDR3 sequence is 15 residues long. The CDR3 DNA reads as TGTGCCAGCAGCTCAAAGCGGGAGCCCGCAGATACGCAGTATTTT. Encoded protein: CASSSKREPADTQYF.

This clone occurred once. The chain is built from TRBV27 and TRBJ2-1; 10 bases line up with TRBD2. Germline V gives CDR1 MNHEY, CDR2 SMNVEV (reference sequence). The CDR3 covers 21 residues. V shed 2 bases, J shed 9 bases, and the junction held 25 bases outside the gene matches. The CDR3 coding sequence is TGTGCCAGCAGTTTAGGTTGGGGGCGCCCCAGAGAGCGGGAGGGCCGACGTGAGCAGTTCTTC. The encoded protein is CASSLGWGRPREREGRREQFF.

This clone turned up a few times. The rearrangement joins TRBV5-1 to TRBJ1-3, with TRBD1 as a possible D gene (5 bases). The germline V and J ends were trimmed by 0 bases and 2 bases, with 12 bases remaining between them. CDR1 is SGHRS and CDR2 is YFSETQ in the germline V gene. This CDR3 comprises 16 residues. As DNA, the CDR3 is TGCGCCAGCAGCTTGGGGGGCACTCGCGCTGGAAACACCATATATTTT. It specifies CASSLGGTRAGNTIYF.

This sequence joins TRBV19 and TRBJ2-2; possibly TRBD1 or TRBD2 for D (5 bases each). V dropped 1 base and J dropped 5 bases, with 11 bases sitting between them. The CDR3 is 15 amino acids. Germline lookup yields CDR1 LNHDA and CDR2 SQIVND (reference sequence). CDR3 sequence (DNA): TGTGCCAGTAGTATAGGGGAGACAGTGACCGGGGAGCTGTTTTTT. It specifies CASSIGETVTGELFF.

The chain recombines TRBV15 with TRBJ2-1, with 9 positions matching TRBD2. CDR1 and CDR2 (germline): LNHNV, YYDKDF (reference sequence). The CDR3 extends over 18 amino acids. Trimming took 9 bases from V and 5 from J; bases not matched to a gene: 20. CDR3: CATELGREGPEIDNEQFF. The CDR3 coding sequence is TGTGCCACGGAGCTTGGGCGGGAGGGCCCGGAGATCGACAATGAGCAGTTCTTC.

This clone has a single count. The chain is built from TRBV5-5 and TRBJ2-2; 9 nucleotides match TRBD2. Germline CDR1 reads SGHKS; CDR2 reads YYEKEE (reference sequence). V was pared by 4 bases and J by 1 base, with 5 bases of the junction left unmatched. This CDR3 spans 16 amino acids. The CDR3 DNA reads TGTGCCAGCAGCCTGTTAGCGGGAGAGAACACCGGGGAGCTGTTTTTT. As protein: CASSLLAGENTGELFF.

The rearrangement uses TRBV7-2 and TRBJ2-7; TRBD2 might be the D (6 bases). CDR1 is SGHTA, CDR2 FQGNSA, per germline. Trimming left V 1 base short and J 0 bases short, with 16 bases between. There are 17 residues in the CDR3. CDR3 amino acids: CASSLVTSRTHSYEQYF. CDR3 bases: TGTGCCAGCAGCTTAGTAACTAGCAGGACCCACTCCTACGAGCAGTACTTC.

The chain is built from TRBV4-1 and TRBJ2-3; 13 nucleotides match TRBD2. V was clipped by 4 bases and J by 4 bases; unmatched bases: 5. From germline, CDR1 is MGHRA and CDR2 YSYEKL. CDR3 length: 16 residues. The chain's CDR3 is CASSPGLAGVADTQYF. The CDR3 region has the DNA TGCGCCAGCAGCCCAGGACTAGCGGGAGTCGCAGATACGCAGTATTTT.

V gene TRBV5-1 combines with J gene TRBJ2-1; TRBD2 matches at 7 bases. V lost 1 base and J lost 8; bases outside the gene matches: 3. The CDR3 sequence is 13 residues long. Germline lookup yields CDR1 SGHRS and CDR2 YFSETQ. The CDR3 DNA sequence: TGCGCCAGCAGCTTGAGCGGGATCTATGAGCAGTTCTTC. Translating gives CASSLSGIYEQFF.

The CDR3: CSVGHGRMDEQFF. For the CDR3, the DNA is TGCAGCGTTGGTCACGGGAGGATGGATGAGCAGTTCTTC. The chain couples TRBV29-1 to TRBJ2-1, with 7 nucleotides matching TRBD2. CDR1 is SQVTM and CDR2 is ANQGSEA in the germline V gene. After removal of 4 bases from V and 8 bases from J, the junction contained 8 bases not matched to a gene. The CDR3 sequence is 13 residues long.

This chain uses TRBV7-6 with TRBJ2-1; D may be TRBD2 (6 bases). The CDR3 extends over 15 amino acids. Trimming left V 5 bases short and J 3 bases short, with 14 bases between. Germline values: CDR1 SGHVS, CDR2 FNYEAQ. In DNA form, the CDR3 reads TGTGCCAGCAGCATTTCCGGGACTGGCTACAATGAGCAGTTCTTC. Amino acid sequence: CASSISGTGYNEQFF.

V and J are TRBV27 and TRBJ2-2; D remains ambiguous. V was clipped by 6 bases and J by 6 bases, with 14 bases between them. The CDR3 has 14 amino acids. The germline V gene encodes CDR1 MNHEY and CDR2 SMNVEV (reference sequence). CDR3 loop: CASSWTHGSGELFF. CDR3 DNA: TGTGCCAGCAGCTGGACCCACGGTTCCGGGGAGCTGTTTTTT.